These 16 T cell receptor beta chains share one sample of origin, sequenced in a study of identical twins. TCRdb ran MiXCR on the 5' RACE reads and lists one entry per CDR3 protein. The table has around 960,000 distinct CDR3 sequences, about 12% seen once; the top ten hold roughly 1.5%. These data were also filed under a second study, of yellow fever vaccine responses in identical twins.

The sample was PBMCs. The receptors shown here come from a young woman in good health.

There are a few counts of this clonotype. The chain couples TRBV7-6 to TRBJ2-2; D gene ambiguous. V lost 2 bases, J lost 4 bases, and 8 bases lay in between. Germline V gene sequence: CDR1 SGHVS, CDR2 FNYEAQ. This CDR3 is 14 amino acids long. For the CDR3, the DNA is TGTGCCAGCAGCTTATCCAGAACCACCGGGGAGCTGTTTTTT. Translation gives CASSLSRTTGELFF.

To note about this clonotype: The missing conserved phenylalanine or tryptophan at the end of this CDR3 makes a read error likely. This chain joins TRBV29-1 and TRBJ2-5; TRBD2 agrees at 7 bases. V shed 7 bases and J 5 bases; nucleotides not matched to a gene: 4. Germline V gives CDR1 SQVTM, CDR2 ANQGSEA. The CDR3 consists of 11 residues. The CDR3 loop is CSEGRGETQYL. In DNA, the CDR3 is TGCAGCGAGGGGCGGGGGGAGACCCAGTACCTC.

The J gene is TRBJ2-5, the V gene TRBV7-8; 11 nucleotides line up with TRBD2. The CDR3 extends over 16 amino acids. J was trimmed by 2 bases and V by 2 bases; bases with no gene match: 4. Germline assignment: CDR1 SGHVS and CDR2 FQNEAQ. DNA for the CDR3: TGTGCCAGCAGCTTATTTAGCGGGGGGGGACAAGAGACCCAGTACTTC. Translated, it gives CASSLFSGGGQETQYF.

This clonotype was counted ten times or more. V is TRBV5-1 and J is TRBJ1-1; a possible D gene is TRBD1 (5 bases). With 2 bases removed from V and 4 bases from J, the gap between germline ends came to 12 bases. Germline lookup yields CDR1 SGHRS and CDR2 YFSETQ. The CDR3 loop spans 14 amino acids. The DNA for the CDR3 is TGCGCCAGCAGCTTTTCCGGCGGGGCCACTGAAGCTTTCTTT. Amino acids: CASSFSGGATEAFF.

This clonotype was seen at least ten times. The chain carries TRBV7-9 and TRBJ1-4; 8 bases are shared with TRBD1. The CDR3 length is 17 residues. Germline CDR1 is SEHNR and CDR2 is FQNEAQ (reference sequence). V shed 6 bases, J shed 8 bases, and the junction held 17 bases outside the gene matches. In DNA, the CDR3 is TGTGCCAGCAGTTTCTACGCGTCAGGGGGCGTTGAAGAAAAACTGTTTTTT. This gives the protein CASSFYASGGVEEKLFF.

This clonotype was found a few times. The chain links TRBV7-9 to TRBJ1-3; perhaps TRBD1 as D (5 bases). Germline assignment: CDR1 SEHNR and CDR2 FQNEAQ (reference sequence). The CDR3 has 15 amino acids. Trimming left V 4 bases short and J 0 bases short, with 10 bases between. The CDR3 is CASSSTQDSGNTIYF. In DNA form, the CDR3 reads TGTGCCAGCAGCTCGACACAGGACTCTGGAAACACCATATATTTT.

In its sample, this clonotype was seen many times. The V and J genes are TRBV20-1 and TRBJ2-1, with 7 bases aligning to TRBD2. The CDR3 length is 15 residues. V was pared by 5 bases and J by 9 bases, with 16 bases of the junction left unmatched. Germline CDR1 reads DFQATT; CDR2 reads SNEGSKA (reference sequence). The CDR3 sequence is CSARKDSRESGEQFF. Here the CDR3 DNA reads TGCAGTGCTCGAAAGGACTCGCGGGAGTCCGGTGAGCAGTTCTTC.

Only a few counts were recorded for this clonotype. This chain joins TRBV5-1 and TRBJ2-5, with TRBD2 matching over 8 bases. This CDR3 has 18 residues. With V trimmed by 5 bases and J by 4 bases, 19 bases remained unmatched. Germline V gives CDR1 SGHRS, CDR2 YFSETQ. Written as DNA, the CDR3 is TGCGCCAGCAGTTACGCACTGGCGGGAGGAGTTAGTAGAGAGACCCAGTACTTC. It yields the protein CASSYALAGGVSRETQYF.

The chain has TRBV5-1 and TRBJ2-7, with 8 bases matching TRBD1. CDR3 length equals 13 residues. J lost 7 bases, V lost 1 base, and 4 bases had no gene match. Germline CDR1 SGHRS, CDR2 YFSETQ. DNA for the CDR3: TGCGCCAGCAGCTTGAGCAGGGGGCTAGAGCAGTACTTC. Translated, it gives CASSLSRGLEQYF.

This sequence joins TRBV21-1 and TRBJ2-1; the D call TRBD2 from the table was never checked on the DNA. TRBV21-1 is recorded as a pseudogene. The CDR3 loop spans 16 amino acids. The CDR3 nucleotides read TGTGCCAGCAGCAAAGAGGCGGGCAGCTCCTACAATGAGCAGTTCTTC. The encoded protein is CASSKEAGSSYNEQFF.

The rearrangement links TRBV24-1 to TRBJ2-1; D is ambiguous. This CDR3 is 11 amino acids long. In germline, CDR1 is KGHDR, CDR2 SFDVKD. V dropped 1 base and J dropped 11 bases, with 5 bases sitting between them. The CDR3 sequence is CATSDFGQQFF. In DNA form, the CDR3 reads TGTGCCACCAGTGATTTTGGACAGCAGTTCTTC.

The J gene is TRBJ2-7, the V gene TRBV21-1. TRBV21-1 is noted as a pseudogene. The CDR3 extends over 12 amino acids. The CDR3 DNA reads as TGTGCCAGCAGCAAGGAACCCTACGAGCAGTACTTC. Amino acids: CASSKEPYEQYF.

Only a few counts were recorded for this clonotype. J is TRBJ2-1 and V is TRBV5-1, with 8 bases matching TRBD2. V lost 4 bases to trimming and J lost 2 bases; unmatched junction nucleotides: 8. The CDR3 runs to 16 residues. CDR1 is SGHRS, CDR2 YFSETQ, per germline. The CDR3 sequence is CASSPPAGVTYNEQFF. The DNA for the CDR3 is TGCGCCAGCAGCCCCCCAGCGGGAGTTACCTACAATGAGCAGTTCTTC.

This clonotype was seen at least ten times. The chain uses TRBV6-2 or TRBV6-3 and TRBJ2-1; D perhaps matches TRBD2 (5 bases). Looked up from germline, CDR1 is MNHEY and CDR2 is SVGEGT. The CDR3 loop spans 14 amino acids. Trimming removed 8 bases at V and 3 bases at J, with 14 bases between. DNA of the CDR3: TGTGCCAGCGGGGAGCCAACATACTACAATGAGCAGTTCTTC. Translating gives CASGEPTYYNEQFF.

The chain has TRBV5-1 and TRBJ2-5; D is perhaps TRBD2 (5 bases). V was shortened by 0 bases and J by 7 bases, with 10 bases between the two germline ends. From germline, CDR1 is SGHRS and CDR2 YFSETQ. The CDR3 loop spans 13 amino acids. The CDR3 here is CASSLGESGTQYF. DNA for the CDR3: TGCGCCAGCAGCTTGGGGGAGTCAGGGACCCAGTACTTC. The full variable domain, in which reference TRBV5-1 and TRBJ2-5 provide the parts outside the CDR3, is KAGVTQTPRYLIKTRGQQVTLSCSPISGHRSVSWYQQTPGQGLQFLFEYFSETQRNKGNFPGRFSGRQFSNSRSEMNVSTLELGDSALYLCASSLGESGTQYFGPGTRLLVL.

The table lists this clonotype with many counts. The CDR3 here is CASRPGLAGLNEQFF. The CDR3 DNA follows: TGTGCCAGCAGGCCAGGACTAGCGGGATTGAATGAGCAGTTCTTC. V is TRBV4-2 and J is TRBJ2-1; 12 bases fit TRBD2. The V segment lost 6 bases and the J segment 7 bases; nucleotides outside the gene matches: 7. This CDR3 contains 15 residues. CDR1 is LGHNA and CDR2 is YNFKEQ in the germline V gene.